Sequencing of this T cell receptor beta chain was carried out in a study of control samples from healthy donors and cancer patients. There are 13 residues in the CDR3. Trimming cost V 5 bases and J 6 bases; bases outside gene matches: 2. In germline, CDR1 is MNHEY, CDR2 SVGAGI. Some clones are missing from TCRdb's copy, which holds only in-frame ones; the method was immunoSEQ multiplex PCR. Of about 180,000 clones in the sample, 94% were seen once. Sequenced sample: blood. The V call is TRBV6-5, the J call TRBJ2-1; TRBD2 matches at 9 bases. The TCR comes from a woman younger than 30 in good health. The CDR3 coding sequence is TGTGCCAGCAGTACGACTAGCGGCAATGAGCAGTTCTTC. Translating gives CASSTTSGNEQFF.